The clone carrying this T cell receptor (beta chain) has just a few counts. The antigen is unknown. In germline, CDR1 is SEHNR, CDR2 FQNEAQ (reference sequence). The CDR3 runs 15 residues. V was cut by 6 bases and J by 0 bases, with 12 bases left in between. This record comes from a study of blood T cells in healthy people across ages. Study observations and caveats: Because donor CMV status was unknown, expanded clonotype changes were possibly confounded. In these data, TCR beta diversity tracked strongly with naive T cell percentage.

The total RNA that was extracted per sample amounted to at least 5.5 micrograms. The use of a sample-barcoded 5' primer and a J-beta primer mix characterized a second PCR of 7 to 11 cycles. TCRdb reprocessed the 5' RACE reads via MiXCR and lists one record per CDR3 protein. Of 1.2 million to 1.5 million distinct CDR3 sequences listed, approximately 60% are singletons. The sequenced sample was blood. This sequence joins TRBV7-9 and TRBJ2-1; possibly TRBD2 for D (5 bases). The receptor's source is a man in his late teens or twenties in good health. Here the CDR3 reads CASRARGSSYNEQFF. The CDR3 nucleotides are TGTGCCAGCAGAGCACGGGGTAGCTCCTACAATGAGCAGTTCTTC.